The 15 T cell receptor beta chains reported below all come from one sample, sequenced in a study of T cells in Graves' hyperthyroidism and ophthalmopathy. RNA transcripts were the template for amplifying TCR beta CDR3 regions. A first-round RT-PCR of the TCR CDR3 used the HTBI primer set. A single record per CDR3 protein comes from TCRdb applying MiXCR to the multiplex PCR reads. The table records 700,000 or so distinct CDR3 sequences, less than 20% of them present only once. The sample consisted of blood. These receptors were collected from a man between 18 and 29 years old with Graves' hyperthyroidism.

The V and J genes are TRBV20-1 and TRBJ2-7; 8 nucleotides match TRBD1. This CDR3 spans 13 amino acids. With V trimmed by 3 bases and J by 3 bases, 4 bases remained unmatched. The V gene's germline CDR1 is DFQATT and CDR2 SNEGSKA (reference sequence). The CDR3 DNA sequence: TGCAGTGCTAGGACAGGGGAGCACTACGAGCAGTACTTC. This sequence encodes CSARTGEHYEQYF.

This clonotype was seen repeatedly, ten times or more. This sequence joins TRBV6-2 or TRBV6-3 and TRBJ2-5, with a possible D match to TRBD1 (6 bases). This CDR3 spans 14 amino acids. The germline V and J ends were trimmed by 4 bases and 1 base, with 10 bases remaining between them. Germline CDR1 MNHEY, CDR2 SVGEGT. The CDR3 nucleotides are TGTGCCAGCAGTTTTACAGGGAGCCAAGAGACCCAGTACTTC. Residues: CASSFTGSQETQYF.

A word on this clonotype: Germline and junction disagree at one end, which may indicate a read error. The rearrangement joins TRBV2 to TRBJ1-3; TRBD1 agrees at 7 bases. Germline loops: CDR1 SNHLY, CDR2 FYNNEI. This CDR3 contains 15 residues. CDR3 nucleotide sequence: TGTGGCAGCAGTTTACAGGGGAACTCTGGAAACACCATATATTTT. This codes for CGSSLQGNSGNTIYF.

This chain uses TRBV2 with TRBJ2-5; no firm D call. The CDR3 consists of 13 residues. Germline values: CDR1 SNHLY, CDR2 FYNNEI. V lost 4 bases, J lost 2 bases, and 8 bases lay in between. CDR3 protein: CASSGNYQETQYF. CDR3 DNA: TGTGCCAGCAGTGGGAACTATCAAGAGACCCAGTACTTC. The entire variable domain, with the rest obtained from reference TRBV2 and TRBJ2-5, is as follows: EPEVTQTPSHQVTQMGQEVILRCVPISNHLYFYWYRQILGQKVEFLVSFYNNEISEKSEIFDDQFSVERPDGSNFTLKIRSTKLEDSAMYFCASSGNYQETQYFGPGTRLLVL.

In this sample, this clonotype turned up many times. As DNA, the CDR3 is TGTGCCAGCAGTCCAACAGGGAAGGGCACAGATACGCAGTATTTT. Translation gives CASSPTGKGTDTQYF. The rearrangement uses TRBV28 and TRBJ2-3; tentatively, D is TRBD1 (6 bases). V gave up 5 bases and J gave up 1 base, with 13 bases separating them. The CDR3 has 15 residues. Germline V gene sequence: CDR1 MDHEN, CDR2 SYDVKM.

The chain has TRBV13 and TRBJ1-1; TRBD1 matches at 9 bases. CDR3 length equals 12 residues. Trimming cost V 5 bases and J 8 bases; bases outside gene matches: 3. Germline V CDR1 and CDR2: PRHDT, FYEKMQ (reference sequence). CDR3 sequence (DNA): TGTGCCAGCAGCCGACAGGGGGGGGAAGCTTTCTTT. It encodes CASSRQGGEAFF.

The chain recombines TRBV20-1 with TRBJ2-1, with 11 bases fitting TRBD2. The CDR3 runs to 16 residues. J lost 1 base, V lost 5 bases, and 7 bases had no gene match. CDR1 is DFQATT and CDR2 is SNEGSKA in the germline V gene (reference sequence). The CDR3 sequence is CSAPGLAAPSYNEQFF. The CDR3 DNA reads TGCAGTGCTCCGGGACTAGCGGCCCCGTCCTACAATGAGCAGTTCTTC.

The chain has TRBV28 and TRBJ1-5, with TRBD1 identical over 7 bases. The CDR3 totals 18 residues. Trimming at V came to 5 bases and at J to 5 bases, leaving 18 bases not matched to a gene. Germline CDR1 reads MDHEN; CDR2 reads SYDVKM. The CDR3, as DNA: TGTGCCAGCAGTGCTTTCAGTGTAAAGGGACAGTTTCATCAGCCCCAGCATTTT. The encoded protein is CASSAFSVKGQFHQPQHF.

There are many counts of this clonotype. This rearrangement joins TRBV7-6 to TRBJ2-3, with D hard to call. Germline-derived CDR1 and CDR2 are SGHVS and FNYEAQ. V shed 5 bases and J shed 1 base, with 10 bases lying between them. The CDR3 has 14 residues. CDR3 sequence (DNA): TGTGCCAGCAGCGTCGGTTATGGCACAGATACGCAGTATTTT. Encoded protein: CASSVGYGTDTQYF.

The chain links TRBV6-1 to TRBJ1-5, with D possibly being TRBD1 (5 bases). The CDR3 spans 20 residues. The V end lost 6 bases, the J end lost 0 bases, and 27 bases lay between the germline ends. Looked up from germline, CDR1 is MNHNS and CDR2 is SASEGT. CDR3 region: CASRIIHRDQRRHSNQPQHF. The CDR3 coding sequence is TGTGCCAGCAGGATAATACACCGGGACCAACGACGACATAGCAATCAGCCCCAGCATTTT.

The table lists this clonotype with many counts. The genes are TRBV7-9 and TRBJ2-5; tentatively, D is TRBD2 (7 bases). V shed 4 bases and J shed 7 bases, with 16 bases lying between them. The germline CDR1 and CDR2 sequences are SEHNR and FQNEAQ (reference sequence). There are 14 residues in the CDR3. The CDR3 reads CASSSLEGGTTQYF. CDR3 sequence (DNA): TGTGCCAGCAGCTCCCTTGAGGGGGGGACGACCCAGTACTTC.

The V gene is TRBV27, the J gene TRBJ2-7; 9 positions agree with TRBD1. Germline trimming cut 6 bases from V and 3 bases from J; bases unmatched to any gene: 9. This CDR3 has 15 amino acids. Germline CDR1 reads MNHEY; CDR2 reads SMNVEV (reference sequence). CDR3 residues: CASRSPGQGNYEQYF. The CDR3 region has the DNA TGTGCCAGCAGATCGCCGGGACAGGGAAACTACGAGCAGTACTTC.

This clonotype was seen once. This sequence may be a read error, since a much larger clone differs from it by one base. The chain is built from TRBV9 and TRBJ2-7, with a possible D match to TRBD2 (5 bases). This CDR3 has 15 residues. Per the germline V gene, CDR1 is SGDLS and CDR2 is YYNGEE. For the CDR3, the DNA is TGTGCCAGCAGCGTAGCTTCAGGAGGATTCTACGTGCAGTACTTC. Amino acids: CASSVASGGFYVQYF.

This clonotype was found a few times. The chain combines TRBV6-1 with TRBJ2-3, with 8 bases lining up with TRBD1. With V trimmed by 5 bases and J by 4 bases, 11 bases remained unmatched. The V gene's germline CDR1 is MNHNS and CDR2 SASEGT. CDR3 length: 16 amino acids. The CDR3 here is CASSQSYSGGPDTQYF. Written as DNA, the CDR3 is TGTGCCAGCAGTCAATCTTATTCAGGGGGCCCAGATACGCAGTATTTT.

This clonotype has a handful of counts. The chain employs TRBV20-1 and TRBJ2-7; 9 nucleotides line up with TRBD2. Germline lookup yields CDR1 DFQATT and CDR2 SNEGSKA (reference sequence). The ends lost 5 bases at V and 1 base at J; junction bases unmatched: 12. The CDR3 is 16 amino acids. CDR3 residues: CSARSPGSGSSYEQYF. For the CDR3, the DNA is TGCAGTGCTCGATCCCCCGGTAGCGGGAGTTCCTACGAGCAGTACTTC.